The T cell receptor (beta chain) described here comes from a study of blood T cell repertoires in COVID-19. The overall study: The cDNA or gDNA used as material had been derived from T cells, B-cell-depleted T cells, or PBMCs.

Participant age was 18 to 89 years, and participants resided in 25 or so US areas. Among Cohort 3 donors, those recovered had two negative PCRs, clearance, or symptom resolution. V lost 10 bases, J lost 6 bases, and 6 bases stayed unmatched. The V gene's germline CDR1 is MNHEY and CDR2 SMNVEV (reference sequence). This CDR3 is built from 13 residues. Produced via immunoSEQ multiplex PCR; TCRdb's table is partial and in-frame only. The repertoire holds a few hundred thousand clones, with around 87% as singletons. The rearrangement links TRBV27 to TRBJ1-6; 7 bases match TRBD1. This sequence originates from a man in his thirties or forties who had recovered from COVID-19. Sequencing was done on a sample of PBMCs or T cells enriched from blood (not recorded which). The CDR3, as DNA: TGTGCCACCCAGGACAGGTTTAATTCACCCCTCCACTTT. Amino acid sequence: CATQDRFNSPLHF.